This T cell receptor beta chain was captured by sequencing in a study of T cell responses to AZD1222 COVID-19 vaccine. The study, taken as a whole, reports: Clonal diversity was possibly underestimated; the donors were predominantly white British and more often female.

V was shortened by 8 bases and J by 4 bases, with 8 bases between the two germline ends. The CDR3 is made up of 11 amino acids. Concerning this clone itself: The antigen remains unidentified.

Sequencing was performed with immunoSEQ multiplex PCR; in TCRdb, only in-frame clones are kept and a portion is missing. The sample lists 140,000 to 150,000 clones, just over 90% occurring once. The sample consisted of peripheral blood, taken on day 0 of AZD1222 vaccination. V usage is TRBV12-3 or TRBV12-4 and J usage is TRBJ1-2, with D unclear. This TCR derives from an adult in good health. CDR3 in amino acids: CASAGFYGYTF. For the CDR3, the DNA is TGTGCCAGCGCCGGATTCTATGGCTACACCTTC.